The T cell receptor (beta chain) described here comes from a study of cytomegalovirus exposure and HLA in healthy donors. The germline V gene has CDR1 SNHLY and CDR2 FYNNEI. V was cut by 2 bases and J by 5 bases, with 9 bases left in between. There are 13 residues in the CDR3. Using immunoSEQ multiplex PCR, the repertoire was profiled, and TCRdb retains in-frame clones only, with some absent. This sample has 110,000 to 150,000 clones, with about nine tenths found just once. The source is a man between 18 and 29 years old in good health and CMV-seronegative. The sample taken for sequencing was PBMCs. The chain employs TRBV2 and TRBJ1-2; TRBD1 is a possible D gene (5 bases). CDR3: CASSEQGTYGYTF. Written as DNA, the CDR3 is TGTGCCAGCAGTGAACAGGGTACTTATGGCTACACCTTC. The complete variable domain, with remaining parts taken from reference TRBV2 and TRBJ1-2, reads EPEVTQTPSHQVTQMGQEVILRCVPISNHLYFYWYRQILGQKVEFLVSFYNNEISEKSEIFDDQFSVERPDGSNFTLKIRSTKLEDSAMYFCASSEQGTYGYTFGSGTRLTVV.